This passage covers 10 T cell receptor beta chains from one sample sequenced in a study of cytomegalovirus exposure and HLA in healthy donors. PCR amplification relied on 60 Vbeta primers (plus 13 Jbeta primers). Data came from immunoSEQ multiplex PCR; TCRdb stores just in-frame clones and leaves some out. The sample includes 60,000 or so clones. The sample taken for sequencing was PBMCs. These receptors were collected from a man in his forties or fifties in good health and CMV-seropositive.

CDR3 in DNA: TGCAGCGCGGACCCAGGACACCTTTATGGCTACACCTTC. This gives the protein CSADPGHLYGYTF. This chain joins TRBV29-1 and TRBJ1-2, with D tentatively TRBD1 (5 bases). The germline V gene encodes CDR1 SQVTM and CDR2 ANQGSEA. The CDR3 runs to 13 residues. V was cut by 7 bases and J by 5 bases, with 17 bases left in between. Using reference TRBV29-1 and TRBJ1-2 for the parts outside the CDR3, the full variable domain is SAVISQKPSRDICQRGTSLTIQCQVDSQVTMMFWYRQQPGQSLTLIATANQGSEATYESGFVIDKFPISRPNLTFSTLTVSNMSPEDSSIYLCSADPGHLYGYTFGSGTRLTVV.

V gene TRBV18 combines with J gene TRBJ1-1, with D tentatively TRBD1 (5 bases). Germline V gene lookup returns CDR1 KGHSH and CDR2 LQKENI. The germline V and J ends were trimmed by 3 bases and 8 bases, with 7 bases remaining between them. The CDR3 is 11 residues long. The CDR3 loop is CASSPGQEAFF. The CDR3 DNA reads TGTGCCAGCTCACCGGGGCAGGAAGCTTTCTTT.

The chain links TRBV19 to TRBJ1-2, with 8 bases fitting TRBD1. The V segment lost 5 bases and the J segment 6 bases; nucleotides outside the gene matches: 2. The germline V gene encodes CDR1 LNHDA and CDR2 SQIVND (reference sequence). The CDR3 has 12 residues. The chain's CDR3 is CASSSTGDGYTF. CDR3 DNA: TGTGCCAGTAGTTCGACAGGGGATGGCTACACCTTC.

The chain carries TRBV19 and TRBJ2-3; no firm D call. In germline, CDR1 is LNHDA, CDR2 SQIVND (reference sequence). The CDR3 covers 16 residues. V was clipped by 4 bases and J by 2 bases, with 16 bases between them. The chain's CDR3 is CASSRPPGIATDTQYF. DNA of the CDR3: TGTGCCAGTAGTAGGCCCCCTGGAATAGCCACAGATACGCAGTATTTT.

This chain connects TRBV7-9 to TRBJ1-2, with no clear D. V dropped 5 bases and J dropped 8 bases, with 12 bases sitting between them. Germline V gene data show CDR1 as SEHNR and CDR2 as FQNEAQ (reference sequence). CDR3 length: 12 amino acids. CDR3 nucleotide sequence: TGTGCCAGCAGCCGGTCCCCCGCCGGCTACACCTTC. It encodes CASSRSPAGYTF.

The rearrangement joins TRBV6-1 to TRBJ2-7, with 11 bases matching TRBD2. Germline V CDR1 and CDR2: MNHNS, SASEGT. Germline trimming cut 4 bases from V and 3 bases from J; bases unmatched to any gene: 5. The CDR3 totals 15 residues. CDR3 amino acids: CASSGGGLADYEQYF. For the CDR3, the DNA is TGTGCCAGCAGTGGAGGGGGACTAGCGGACTACGAGCAGTACTTC.

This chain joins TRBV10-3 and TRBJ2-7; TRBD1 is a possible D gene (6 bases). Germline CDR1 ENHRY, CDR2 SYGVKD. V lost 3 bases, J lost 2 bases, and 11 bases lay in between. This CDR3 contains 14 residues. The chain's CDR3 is CAISEPPGAYEQYF. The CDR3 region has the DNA TGTGCCATCAGTGAACCTCCAGGGGCCTACGAGCAGTACTTC.

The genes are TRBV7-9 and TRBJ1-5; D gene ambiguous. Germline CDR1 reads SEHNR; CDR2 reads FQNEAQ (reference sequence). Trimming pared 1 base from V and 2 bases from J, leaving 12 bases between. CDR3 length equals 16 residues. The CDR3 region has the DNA TGTGCCAGCAGCTTAGTGACACCGCGAGGCAATCAGCCCCAGCATTTT. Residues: CASSLVTPRGNQPQHF.

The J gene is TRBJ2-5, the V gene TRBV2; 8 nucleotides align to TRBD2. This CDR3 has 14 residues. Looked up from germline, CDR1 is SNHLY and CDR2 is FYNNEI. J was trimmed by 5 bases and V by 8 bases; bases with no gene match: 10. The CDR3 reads CASRNGGRIETQYF. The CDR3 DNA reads TGTGCCAGCCGGAACGGCGGGAGGATCGAGACCCAGTACTTC.

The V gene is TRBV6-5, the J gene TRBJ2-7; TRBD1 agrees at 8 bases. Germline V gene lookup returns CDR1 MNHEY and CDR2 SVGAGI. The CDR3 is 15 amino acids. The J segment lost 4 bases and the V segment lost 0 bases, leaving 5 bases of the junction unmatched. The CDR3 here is CASSYSGTGFYEQYF. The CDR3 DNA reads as TGTGCCAGCAGTTACTCCGGGACAGGTTTTTACGAGCAGTACTTC.